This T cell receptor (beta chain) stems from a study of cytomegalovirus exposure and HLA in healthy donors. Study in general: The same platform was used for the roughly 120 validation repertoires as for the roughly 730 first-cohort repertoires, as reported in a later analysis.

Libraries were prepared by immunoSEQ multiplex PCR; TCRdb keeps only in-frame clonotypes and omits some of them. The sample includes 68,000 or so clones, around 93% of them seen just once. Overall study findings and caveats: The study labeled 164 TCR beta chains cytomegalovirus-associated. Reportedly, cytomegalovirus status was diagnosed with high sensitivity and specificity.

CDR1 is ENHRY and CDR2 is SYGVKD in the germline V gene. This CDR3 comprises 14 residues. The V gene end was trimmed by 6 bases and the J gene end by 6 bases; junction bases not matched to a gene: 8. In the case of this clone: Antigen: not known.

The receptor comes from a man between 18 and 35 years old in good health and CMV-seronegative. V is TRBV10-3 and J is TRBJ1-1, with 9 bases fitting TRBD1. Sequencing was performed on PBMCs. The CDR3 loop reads CAIRGTGRGSEAFF. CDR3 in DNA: TGTGCCATCAGGGGGACAGGGCGGGGGTCTGAAGCTTTCTTT.